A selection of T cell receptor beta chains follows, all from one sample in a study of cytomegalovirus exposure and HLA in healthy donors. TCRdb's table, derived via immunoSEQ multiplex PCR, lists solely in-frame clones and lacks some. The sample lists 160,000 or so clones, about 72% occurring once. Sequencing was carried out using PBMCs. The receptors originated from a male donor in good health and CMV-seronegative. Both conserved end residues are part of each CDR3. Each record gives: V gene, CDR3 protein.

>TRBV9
CASSPRDRGSHEQYF
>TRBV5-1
CASAVDQGGTEAFF
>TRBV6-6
CASSYSSGPQHF
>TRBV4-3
CASSQGQGAGNTIYF
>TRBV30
CAWSGGLAGYEQYF
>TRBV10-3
CAINGGSTDTQYF
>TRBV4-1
CASSLGLAGGRAKNIQYF
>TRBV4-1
CASSHGQGVGGRTSYNEQFF
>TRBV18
CASSPSLLAGESGELFF
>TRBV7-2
CASSLGLSGGDNEQFF
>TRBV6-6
CASSQAGQVYEQYF
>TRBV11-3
CASSLTSGSQYTQYF
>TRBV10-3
CAIRADMAQETQYF